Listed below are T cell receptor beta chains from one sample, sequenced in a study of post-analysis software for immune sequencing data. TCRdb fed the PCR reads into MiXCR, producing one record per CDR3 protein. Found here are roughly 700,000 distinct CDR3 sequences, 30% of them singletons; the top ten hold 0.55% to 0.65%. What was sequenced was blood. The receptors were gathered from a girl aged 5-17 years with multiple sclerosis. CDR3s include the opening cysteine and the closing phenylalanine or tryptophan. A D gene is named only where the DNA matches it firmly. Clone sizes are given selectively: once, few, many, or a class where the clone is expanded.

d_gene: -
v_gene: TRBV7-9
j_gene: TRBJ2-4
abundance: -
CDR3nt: TGTGCCAGCAGCTTTGGGAATACGGGGTCCTTGCTAGCCAAAAACATTCAGTACTTC
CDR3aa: CASSFGNTGSLLAKNIQYF

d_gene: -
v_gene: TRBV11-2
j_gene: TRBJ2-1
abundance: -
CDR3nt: TGTGCCAGCAGCCTAAAGAGCCGAGGGGCCTACAATGAGCAGTTCTTC
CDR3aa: CASSLKSRGAYNEQFF

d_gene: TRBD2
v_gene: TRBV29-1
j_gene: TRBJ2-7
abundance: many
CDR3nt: TGCAGCGTTGTGGCTAGCGGGAAATACGAGCAGTACTTC
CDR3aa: CSVVASGKYEQYF

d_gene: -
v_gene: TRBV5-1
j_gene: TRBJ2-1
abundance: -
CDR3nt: TGCGCCAGCACCCGGGGGGCCCAGGTTGGGAATGAGCAGTTCTTC
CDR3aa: CASTRGAQVGNEQFF

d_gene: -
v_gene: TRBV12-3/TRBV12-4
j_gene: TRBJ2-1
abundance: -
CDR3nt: TGTGCCAGCAGAATGACACCGAGCTCCTACAATGAGCAGTTCTTC
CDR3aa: CASRMTPSSYNEQFF

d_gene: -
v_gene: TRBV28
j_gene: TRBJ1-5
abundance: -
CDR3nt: TGTGCCAGCAGAGATCCCTTTCCAAATCAGCCCCAGCATTTT
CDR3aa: CASRDPFPNQPQHF

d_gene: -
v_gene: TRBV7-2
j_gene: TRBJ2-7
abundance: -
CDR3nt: TGTGCCAGCAGCTCGACCACAGTTGTAGGCTACGAGCAGTACTTC
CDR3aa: CASSSTTVVGYEQYF

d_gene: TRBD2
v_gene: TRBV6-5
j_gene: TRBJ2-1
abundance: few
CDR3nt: TGTGCCAGCATCAAGGAGCGGGGGGTTAGAGATGAGCAGTTCTTC
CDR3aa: CASIKERGVRDEQFF

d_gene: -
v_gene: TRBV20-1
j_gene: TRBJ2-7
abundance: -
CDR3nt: TGCAGTGCCCAGAACCCCCGTGGGGGTTCTCGCTCCTACGAGCAGTACTTC
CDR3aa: CSAQNPRGGSRSYEQYF

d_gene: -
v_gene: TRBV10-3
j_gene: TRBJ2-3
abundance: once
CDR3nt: TGTGCCATCGGTTACCCGTCCGGGGGTACAGATACGCAGTATTTT
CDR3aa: CAIGYPSGGTDTQYF

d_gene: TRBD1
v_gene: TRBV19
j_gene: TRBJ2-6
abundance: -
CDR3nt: TGTGCCAGTAGTACTGGCACAGGGGGCTCGGCCAACGTCCTGACTTTC
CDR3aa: CASSTGTGGSANVLTF

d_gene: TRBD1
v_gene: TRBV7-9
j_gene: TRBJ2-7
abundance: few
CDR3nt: TGTGCCAGCAGCTTAGCGGGGGACAGGGGCGAGCAGTACTTC
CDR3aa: CASSLAGDRGEQYF

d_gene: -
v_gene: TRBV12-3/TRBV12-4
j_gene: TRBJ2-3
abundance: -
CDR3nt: TGTGCCAGCAGTTCGGGCCTCCGAGGGGCAGATACGCAGTATTTT
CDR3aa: CASSSGLRGADTQYF

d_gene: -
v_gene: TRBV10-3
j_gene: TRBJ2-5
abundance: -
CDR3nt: TGTGCCAGTAGAGGCCAGGAAGAGACCCAGTACTTC
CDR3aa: CASRGQEETQYF

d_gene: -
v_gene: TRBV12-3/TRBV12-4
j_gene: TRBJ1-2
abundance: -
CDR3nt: TGTGCCAGCAGCCTTCAGGTTGGCTATGGCTACACCTTC
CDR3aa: CASSLQVGYGYTF

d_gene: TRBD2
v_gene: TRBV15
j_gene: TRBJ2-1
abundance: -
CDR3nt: TGTGCCACCAGCAGAGATGAGACTAGCGGAATCGGTGAGCAGTTCTTC
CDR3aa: CATSRDETSGIGEQFF

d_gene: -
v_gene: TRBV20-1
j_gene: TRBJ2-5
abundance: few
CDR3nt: TGCAGCCTTCTCCCACGGGCCCCGATCCCCCAAGGGGAGACCCAGTACTTC
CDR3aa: CSLLPRAPIPQGETQYF

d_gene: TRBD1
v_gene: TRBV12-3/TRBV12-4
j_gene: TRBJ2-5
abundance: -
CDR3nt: TGTGCCAGCAGTTTCGTCAGGGGGCTGGGGGAGACCCAGTACTTC
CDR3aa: CASSFVRGLGETQYF

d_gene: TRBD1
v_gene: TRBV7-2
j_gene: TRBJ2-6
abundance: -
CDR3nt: TGTGCCAGCAGCCTCCAGGGGGCGTCTGGGGCCAACGTCCTGACTTTC
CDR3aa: CASSLQGASGANVLTF

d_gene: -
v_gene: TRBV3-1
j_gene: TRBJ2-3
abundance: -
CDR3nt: TGTGCCAGCAGCCAAGGTTTCCTCACCGCGGACAGGAGGGGAGATACGCAGTATTTT
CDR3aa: CASSQGFLTADRRGDTQYF

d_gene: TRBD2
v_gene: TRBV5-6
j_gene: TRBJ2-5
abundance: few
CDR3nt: TGTGCCAGCAGCGGACTAGCGGGAGACTTGTACCAAGAGACCCAGTACTTC
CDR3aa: CASSGLAGDLYQETQYF

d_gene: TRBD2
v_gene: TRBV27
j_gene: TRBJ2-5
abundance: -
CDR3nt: TGTGCCAGCAGTTTATGGCGGGGGGGCCCGGAGACCCAGTACTTC
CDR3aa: CASSLWRGGPETQYF

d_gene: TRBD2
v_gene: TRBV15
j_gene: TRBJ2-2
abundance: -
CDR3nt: TGTGCCACCAGCAGCGAAGCGGGAGGCCACCGGGAGCTGTTTTTT
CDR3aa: CATSSEAGGHRELFF

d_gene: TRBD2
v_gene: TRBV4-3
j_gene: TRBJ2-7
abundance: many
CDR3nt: TGCGCCAGCAGCCAAGGGCTAGCGGGAGTTCACGAGCAGTACTTC
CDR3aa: CASSQGLAGVHEQYF

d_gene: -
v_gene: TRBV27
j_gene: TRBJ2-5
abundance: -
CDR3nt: TGTGCCAGCAGTTTTTTCGGTTGGGAGCAGTACTTC
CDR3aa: CASSFFGWEQYF

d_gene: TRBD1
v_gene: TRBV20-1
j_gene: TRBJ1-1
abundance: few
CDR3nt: TGCAGGATCTCCTCAGGGGGCACTGAAGCTTTCTTT
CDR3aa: CRISSGGTEAFF

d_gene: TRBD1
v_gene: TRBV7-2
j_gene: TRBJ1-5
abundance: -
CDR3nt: TGTGCCAGCAGCTTGGGACAGGGGGCCGTCCAGCCCCAGCATTTT
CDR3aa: CASSLGQGAVQPQHF

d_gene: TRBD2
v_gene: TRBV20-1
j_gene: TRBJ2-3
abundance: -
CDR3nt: TGCGGTGCAACTAGCGGCCGCACAGATACGCAGTATTTT
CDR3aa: CGATSGRTDTQYF

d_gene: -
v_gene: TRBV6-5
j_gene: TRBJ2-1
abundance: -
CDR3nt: TGTGCCAGCAGTTACGGGGGGCTAACACCTTATTACAATGAGCAGTTCTTC
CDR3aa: CASSYGGLTPYYNEQFF

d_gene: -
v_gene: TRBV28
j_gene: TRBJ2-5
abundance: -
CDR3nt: TGTGCGACCGGCAGTGGGGCGCGGACCCAGTACTTC
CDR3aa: CATGSGARTQYF

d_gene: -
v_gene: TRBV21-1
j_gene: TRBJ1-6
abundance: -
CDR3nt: TGTGCCAGCAGCAAAAAGGGATCAAGTTCACCCCTCCACTTT
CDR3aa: CASSKKGSSSPLHF

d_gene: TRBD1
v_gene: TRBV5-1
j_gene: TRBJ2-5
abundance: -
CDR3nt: TGCGCCAGCAGCCCCGCGGCGGGACAGGGGTTGGAGACCCAGTACTTC
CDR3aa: CASSPAAGQGLETQYF

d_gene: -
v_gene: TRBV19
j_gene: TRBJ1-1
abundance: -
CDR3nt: TGTGCCAGTAGAGCAGGGAATACTGAAGCTTTCTTT
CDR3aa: CASRAGNTEAFF

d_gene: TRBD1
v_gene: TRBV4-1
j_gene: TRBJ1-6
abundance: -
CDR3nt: TGCGCCAGCAGCCAAGATAGGGGACAGGGACGATCACCCCTCCACTTT
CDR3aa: CASSQDRGQGRSPLHF

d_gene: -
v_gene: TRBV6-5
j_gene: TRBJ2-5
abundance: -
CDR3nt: TGTGCCAGCAGTTCATGGGGCTGGGGAGAGACCCAGTACTTC
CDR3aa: CASSSWGWGETQYF

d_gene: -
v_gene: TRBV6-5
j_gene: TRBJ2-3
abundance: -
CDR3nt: TGTGCCAGCAACGACTTAGGAGATACGCAGTATTTT
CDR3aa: CASNDLGDTQYF

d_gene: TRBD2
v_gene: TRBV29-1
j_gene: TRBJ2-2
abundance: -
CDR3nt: TGCAGCGCCCGGGACTATACCGTGGGAACGGGGGAGCTGTTTTTT
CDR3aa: CSARDYTVGTGELFF

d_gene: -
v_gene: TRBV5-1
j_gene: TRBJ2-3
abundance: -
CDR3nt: TGCGCCAGCTCACTCGGACTACACACAGATACGCAGTATTTT
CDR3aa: CASSLGLHTDTQYF

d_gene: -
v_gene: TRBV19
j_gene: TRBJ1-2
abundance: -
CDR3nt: TGTGCCAGTAGTATCTTTCCGGGTGCCTATGGCTACACCTTC
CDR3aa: CASSIFPGAYGYTF

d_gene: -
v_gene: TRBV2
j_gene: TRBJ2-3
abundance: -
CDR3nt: TGTGCCAGCACTCTGGACTCTAACACAGATACGCAGTATTTT
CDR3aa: CASTLDSNTDTQYF

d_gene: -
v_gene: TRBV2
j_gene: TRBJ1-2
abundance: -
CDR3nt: TGTGCCAGCGGAACTGGGGGAGCTAACTATGGCTACACCTTC
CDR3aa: CASGTGGANYGYTF